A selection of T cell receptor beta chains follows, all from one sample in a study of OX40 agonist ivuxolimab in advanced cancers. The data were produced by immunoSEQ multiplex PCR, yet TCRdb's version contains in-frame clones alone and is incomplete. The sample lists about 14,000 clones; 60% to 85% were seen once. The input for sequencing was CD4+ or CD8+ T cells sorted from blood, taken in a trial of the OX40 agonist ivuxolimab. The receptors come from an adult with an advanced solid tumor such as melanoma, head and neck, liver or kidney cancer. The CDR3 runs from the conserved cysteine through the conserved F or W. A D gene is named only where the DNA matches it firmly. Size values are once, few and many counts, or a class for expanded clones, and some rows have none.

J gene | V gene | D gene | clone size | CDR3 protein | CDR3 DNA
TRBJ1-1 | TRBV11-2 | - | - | CASSLDLGGGYTEAFF | TGTGCCAGCAGCTTAGATCTGGGGGGAGGGTACACTGAAGCTTTCTTT
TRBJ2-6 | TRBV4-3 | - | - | CASSQRSSHRANVLTF | TGCGCCAGCAGCCAAAGATCGTCACATCGGGCCAACGTCCTGACTTTC
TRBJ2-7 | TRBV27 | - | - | CASSPQQGLYEQYF | TGTGCCAGCAGCCCCCAACAGGGACTATACGAGCAGTACTTC
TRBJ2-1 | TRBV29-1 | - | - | CSVLLYNEQFF | TGCAGCGTTCTCCTTTACAATGAGCAGTTCTTC
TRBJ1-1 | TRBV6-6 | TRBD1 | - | CASSYLTGEIAEAFF | TGTGCCAGCAGTTATCTGACAGGGGAGATTGCTGAAGCTTTCTTT
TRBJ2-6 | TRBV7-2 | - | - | CASSFGASGANVLTF | TGTGCCAGCAGCTTCGGGGCCTCTGGGGCCAACGTCCTGACTTTC
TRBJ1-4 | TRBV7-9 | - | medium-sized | CASNLGGGEKLFF | TGTGCCAGCAACCTAGGGGGGGGTGAAAAACTGTTTTTT
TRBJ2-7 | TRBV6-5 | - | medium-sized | CASSYGGEQYF | TGTGCCAGCAGTTATGGCGGGGAGCAGTACTTC
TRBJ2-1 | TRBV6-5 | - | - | CASISGTYSYNEQFF | TGTGCCAGCATTTCCGGGACTTACTCCTACAATGAGCAGTTCTTC
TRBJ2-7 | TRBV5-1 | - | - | CASSLKAGFYEQYF | TGCGCCAGCAGCTTAAAAGCAGGATTCTACGAGCAGTACTTC
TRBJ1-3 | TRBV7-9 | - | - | CASSLEELPGNTIYF | TGTGCCAGCAGCTTGGAAGAGTTGCCTGGAAACACCATATATTTT
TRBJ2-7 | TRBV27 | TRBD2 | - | CASRVAGGPYEQYF | TGTGCCAGCAGGGTAGCGGGGGGACCTTACGAGCAGTACTTC
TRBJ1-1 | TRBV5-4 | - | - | CASSWGVGVTEAFF | TGTGCCAGCAGCTGGGGGGTTGGGGTCACTGAAGCTTTCTTT
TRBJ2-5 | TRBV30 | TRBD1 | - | CAWSLGTGGFETQYF | TGTGCCTGGAGCCTAGGGACAGGGGGTTTCGAGACCCAGTACTTC
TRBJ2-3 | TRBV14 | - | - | CASSRYGGPADTQYF | TGTGCCAGCTCCAGGTACGGCGGACCCGCAGATACGCAGTATTTT
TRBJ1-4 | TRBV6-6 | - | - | CASRLEGGGEKLFF | TGTGCCAGCAGATTAGAAGGGGGTGGAGAAAAACTGTTTTTT